Below are 18 T cell receptor beta chains sequenced from a single sample in a study of cytomegalovirus exposure and HLA in healthy donors. TCRdb keeps only in-frame clones here, not all; method: immunoSEQ multiplex PCR. Among over 150,000 clones listed, less than 90% were seen once. The sample comprised PBMCs. These TCRs come from a young man in good health and CMV-seropositive.

This chain uses TRBV7-2 with TRBJ2-5; TRBD2 matches at 8 bases. The CDR3 covers 16 residues. Germline loops: CDR1 SGHTA, CDR2 FQGNSA. Unmatched junction bases numbered 5, after V lost 0 bases and J lost 2 bases. CDR3 bases: TGTGCCAGCAGCTTAGCTGAGCGGGAGTTACAAGAGACCCAGTACTTC. It yields the protein CASSLAERELQETQYF.

The gene calls are TRBV6-5 and TRBJ2-7; TRBD1 agrees at 7 bases. Trimming at V came to 5 bases and at J to 2 bases, leaving 9 bases not matched to a gene. In germline, CDR1 is MNHEY, CDR2 SVGAGI. CDR3 length: 15 residues. The DNA for the CDR3 is TGTGCCAGCAGTCCCCGGACAGGTACCCCCTACGAGCAGTACTTC. Protein: CASSPRTGTPYEQYF.

The rearrangement joins TRBV6-5 to TRBJ2-7; 7 nucleotides match TRBD1. The CDR3 covers 14 residues. V shed 5 bases and J 0 bases; nucleotides not matched to a gene: 4. Germline values: CDR1 MNHEY, CDR2 SVGAGI. The CDR3 reads CASSPRDSSYEQYF. Here the CDR3 DNA reads TGTGCCAGCAGTCCCCGGGACAGCTCCTACGAGCAGTACTTC.

This chain uses TRBV4-3 with TRBJ2-7, with 8 bases identical to TRBD1. Germline loops: CDR1 LGHNA, CDR2 YSLEER. The CDR3 totals 13 residues. V shed 5 bases and J 5 bases; nucleotides not matched to a gene: 5. CDR3 in DNA: TGCGCCAGCAGCGCGCAGGGGGCCCACGAGCAGTACTTC. This codes for CASSAQGAHEQYF.

The V call is TRBV5-1, the J call TRBJ2-7, with 10 bases lining up with TRBD1. This CDR3 spans 18 amino acids. Germline V gene lookup returns CDR1 SGHRS and CDR2 YFSETQ. J was trimmed by 3 bases and V by 0 bases; bases with no gene match: 12. The CDR3 bases are TGCGCCAGCAGCTTGGGCCCGGGACAGGGGTTAGTCAACTACGAGCAGTACTTC. This translates into CASSLGPGQGLVNYEQYF.

V usage is TRBV7-9 and J usage is TRBJ2-7; 7 bases line up with TRBD1. Germline V gives CDR1 SEHNR, CDR2 FQNEAQ (reference sequence). The CDR3 totals 14 residues. V dropped 5 bases and J dropped 5; count of bases not matched to a gene: 9. In DNA, the CDR3 is TGTGCCAGCAGCGGAAGACAGGGAACGGACGAGCAGTACTTC. This sequence encodes CASSGRQGTDEQYF.

The chain uses TRBV27 and TRBJ2-3; 9 positions match TRBD2. V shed 1 base and J 2 bases; nucleotides not matched to a gene: 16. Germline V gene data show CDR1 as MNHEY and CDR2 as SMNVEV (reference sequence). The CDR3 runs 20 residues. In DNA, the CDR3 is TGTGCCAGCAGTTTATGGGGTGAACCGGTAGCGGGAGCCCCCACAGATACGCAGTATTTT. It encodes CASSLWGEPVAGAPTDTQYF.

V is TRBV27 and J is TRBJ1-2; 8 positions match TRBD1. Germline-derived CDR1 and CDR2 are MNHEY and SMNVEV (reference sequence). The CDR3 sequence is 16 residues long. Germline trimming cut 4 bases from V and 3 bases from J; bases unmatched to any gene: 10. The CDR3 here is CASSSPTGVKHYGYTF. The CDR3, as DNA: TGTGCCAGCAGTTCCCCGACAGGGGTGAAGCACTATGGCTACACCTTC.

The chain has TRBV6-5 and TRBJ1-4; D is unclear. Trimming took off 0 bases at V and 2 bases at J, with 10 bases between the two ends. CDR1 is MNHEY, CDR2 SVGAGI, per germline. The CDR3 runs 16 residues. CDR3 sequence: CASSYSSGGTNEKLFF. The CDR3 DNA follows: TGTGCCAGCAGTTACTCGAGCGGTGGGACTAATGAAAAACTGTTTTTT.

This clone was detected only a few times. V and J are TRBV2 and TRBJ1-2; 10 nucleotides match TRBD1. There are 14 residues in the CDR3. CDR1 and CDR2 from the germline V gene are SNHLY and FYNNEI. With 8 bases clipped from V and 2 bases from J, the junction kept 5 bases outside the gene matches. Written as DNA, the CDR3 is TGTGCCAGCTCCCGGGACAGGGGAAACTATGGCTACACCTTC. Translated: CASSRDRGNYGYTF.

The V and J genes are TRBV2 and TRBJ1-1; 7 bases are a match to TRBD1. After removal of 5 bases from V and 1 base from J, the junction contained 1 base not matched to a gene. The CDR3 is 13 amino acids. CDR1 is SNHLY and CDR2 is FYNNEI in the germline V gene. The CDR3 region has the DNA TGTGCCAGCAGTAGACAGGGGAACACTGAAGCTTTCTTT. Amino acid sequence: CASSRQGNTEAFF.

The chain has TRBV14 and TRBJ1-3; tentative D call: TRBD1 (6 bases). The length of the CDR3 is 12 residues. Germline V gene sequence: CDR1 SGHDN, CDR2 FVKESK. CDR3 in amino acids: CATSRDTMTIYF. The CDR3 coding sequence is TGTGCTACCTCCCGGGACACCATGACCATATATTTT.

This sequence joins TRBV2 and TRBJ1-5, with D possibly being TRBD1 (6 bases). V lost 5 bases and J 5 bases, leaving 13 bases between the germline ends. Germline assignment: CDR1 SNHLY and CDR2 FYNNEI. The CDR3 is made up of 14 amino acids. In nucleotides, the CDR3 is TGTGCCAGCAGTACAGGGTTGAGCCATCAGCCCCAGCATTTT. This encodes CASSTGLSHQPQHF.

The V call is TRBV10-2, the J call TRBJ2-6, with D perhaps TRBD2 (5 bases). Between the trimmed V and J ends, which lost 3 bases and 0 bases, there was a span of 18 bases. Per germline, CDR1 WSHSY and CDR2 SAAADI. The CDR3 extends over 19 amino acids. The DNA of the CDR3 is TGCGCCAGCAGTGACCCTGACGGACTTGAGAGCTCTGGGGCCAACGTCCTGACTTTC. It yields the protein CASSDPDGLESSGANVLTF.

The chain couples TRBV27 to TRBJ2-1, with 10 bases matching TRBD2. The CDR3 contains 16 residues. Germline assignment: CDR1 MNHEY and CDR2 SMNVEV (reference sequence). The trim removed 3 bases at V and 2 bases at J, leaving 4 bases unmatched. CDR3 sequence (DNA): TGTGCCAGCAGTTTCCGGACTAGCGGCCCCTACAATGAGCAGTTCTTC. It is translated as CASSFRTSGPYNEQFF.

The V gene is TRBV5-1, the J gene TRBJ2-5; D is perhaps TRBD2 (6 bases). The ends were cut back, 4 bases at V and 5 bases at J, with 18 bases in the middle. There are 15 residues in the CDR3. Germline CDR1 reads SGHRS; CDR2 reads YFSETQ. Here the CDR3 reads CASSHVGGPAETQYF. CDR3 DNA sequence: TGCGCCAGCAGCCATGTGGGAGGCCCAGCGGAGACCCAGTACTTC.

V gene TRBV6-5 combines with J gene TRBJ1-1; maybe TRBD1 (6 bases). The CDR3 is made up of 16 amino acids. Trimming stripped 0 bases from V and 6 bases from J, with 17 bases between. Looked up from germline, CDR1 is MNHEY and CDR2 is SVGAGI. The CDR3 reads CASSYSKAGAGAEAFF. CDR3 DNA: TGTGCCAGCAGTTACTCGAAGGCAGGGGCGGGCGCTGAAGCTTTCTTT.

The chain joins TRBV29-1 to TRBJ1-5, with TRBD1 identical over 9 bases. Germline CDR1 reads SQVTM; CDR2 reads ANQGSEA. The CDR3 sequence is 15 residues long. V trimming: 0 bases; J trimming: 4 bases; junction bases outside the gene matches: 4. CDR3 nucleotides: TGCAGCGTTGAAGATAAAGGACAGGGGAATCAGCCCCAGCATTTT. Residues: CSVEDKGQGNQPQHF.